This T cell receptor (beta chain) originates from a study of spatial heterogeneity in lung cancer. Regarding the study as a whole: Tumoral mutation counts were tracked by counts of expanded intratumoral alpha and beta TCRs.

MiXCR, applied by TCRdb to the 5' RACE reads, yields one record per CDR3 protein. The sample has roughly 28,000 distinct CDR3 sequences, roughly 6.9% seen once. This clonotype came up many times. Its target is not known. The time point here: sample taken at primary tumor resection. The sequence was obtained from a male donor with early-stage non-small cell lung cancer. Sample: lung tumor tissue, taken at surgery.

CDR3 loop: CSVGGTRVTDTQYF. The CDR3 coding sequence is TGCAGCGTTGGTGGGACTAGGGTCACAGATACGCAGTATTTT. This chain uses TRBV29-1 with TRBJ2-3, with TRBD2 matching 8 bases. The CDR3 consists of 14 residues. V lost 4 bases and J lost 2; bases outside the gene matches: 5. Germline-derived CDR1 and CDR2 are SQVTM and ANQGSEA.